Given below is one TCR beta chain in context. Its antigen target is currently unknown. Qualities for individual bases were not recorded, and no much larger clone is one base off. The data stem from a study of blood T cells in healthy people across ages (dated by TCRdb to the mid-2010s). At the level of the whole study: Template switching captured roughly one uniquely barcoded TCR beta cDNA molecule per two T cells in model experiments. To track age-related changes in TCR beta repertoire diversity, the study relied on deep sequencing normalized with unique cDNA molecular identifiers. Donors were grouped into four age groups: young (average about 15 years), middle-aged (roughly 38), aged (approximately 58) and long-lived (approximately 78). To avoid experimental bias, donors of different ages were randomly spread across the sequencing lanes. Using the same blood draw, the study looked at two additional independent replicas of 1 million unique cDNA reads for two donors, one aged 18 to 30 and the other aged 80 or older. The study at large found these results: Observed TCR beta diversity per million T cells fell roughly linearly with age, and a significant reduction was already apparent by age roughly 40. The percentage of naive T cells measured by flow cytometry correlated strongly with observed TCR beta diversity. Donor CMV infection status was unknown, potentially confounding age-related changes in expanded clonotypes. Compared with the aged group, the long-lived group had more naive CD4+ T cells, fewer expanded clones and increased TCR diversity, suggesting age selection. Since profiling was done on bulk unsorted PBMCs, naive and antigen-experienced compartments could not be conclusively compared. Estimates of total diversity based on one million sequenced T cells were regarded as lower bounds and as underestimates.

The roughly 39 donors, aged roughly 6 to 95 years, were systemically healthy Caucasian individuals from Russia. About 9.1 milliliters of peripheral blood were collected from each donor into EDTA-treated Vacutainer tubes. PBMCs were isolated by Ficoll-Paque density-gradient centrifugation, with at least 7 million obtained per sample. Total RNA, at least 6 micrograms per sample, was extracted from PBMCs with Trizol reagent. For every donor, an aliquot of PBMCs went through flow cytometry to measure the percentages of naive CD45RAhigh/CD27high T cells. The library was built by means of 5' RACE. The data were produced on an Illumina HiSeq 2500. A second PCR of roughly 6 to 11 cycles was run with a J-beta primer mix and a sample-barcoded 5' primer. A unique molecular identifier was introduced onto each TCR beta cDNA molecule by a template-switch 5' adaptor carrying 12 random nucleotides. Each sample yielded at least 2.5 million CDR3-containing paired-end reads. The Mint cDNA synthesis kit, primed by a TRBC-specific oligonucleotide, was used to synthesize first-strand cDNA from all RNA. Following uracil-DNA glycosylase treatment, a first 18-cycle PCR with universal primers M1SS and BC2_uni_R was performed on all cDNA. The paper's data handling went like this. For normalization, 1 million high-quality reads, each with a distinct molecular identifier, were randomly selected from each sample. Reads with shared molecular identifiers were discarded instead of being binned into consensus sequences. MiTCR, run with a Q25 quality threshold and the strictest error-elimination algorithm, handled CDR3 identification, clonotype clustering and error correction. A nonparametric unseen species model with Euler transformation was used to estimate lower-bound total TCR beta diversity. The public reads were reprocessed in TCRdb via fastp at Q25 and MiXCR, keeping in-frame beta chains. Under each unique CDR3 protein, matching rows form one entry showing the most common genes and DNA. The authors' filters were not applied to this entry. Recorded for this sample are around 1.7 million distinct CDR3 sequences; 28% of them occurred a single time. The ten largest clones take up 7.7% of the sample.

The CDR3 goes from the cysteine to the phenylalanine over 14 residues. The entry retains the CDR3 DNA only, 42 bases that are in frame from base 1. V loses 6 bases, J loses 4 bases, and the germline ends lie 14 bases apart. From a lookup of the germline V gene (reference sequence), CDR1 and CDR2 are LNHDA and SQIVND. The sample comprised blood. The sequence came from a woman aged 30 to 39 in good health. Recombination linked TRBV19 to TRBJ2-3; the D gene is possibly TRBD1 or TRBD2, with 5 bases matching each. The CDR3 in this case is CASSPGPPPDTQYF. In nucleotides, the sequence is TGTGCCAGTAGCCCGGGACCTCCTCCAGATACGCAGTATTTT.